This TCR beta chain came from a study of T cell repertoires in cytomegalovirus infection. A note on this clonotype: Its specificity is not known.

CDR3 length: 16 amino acids. The J segment lost 1 base and the V segment lost 4 bases, leaving 3 bases of the junction unmatched. Germline loops: CDR1 SGDLS, CDR2 YYNGEE. One entry per CDR3 protein results from TCRdb running MiXCR on the reads. The sample has approximately 220,000 distinct CDR3 sequences, 35% to 40% seen once. This rearrangement joins TRBV9 to TRBJ2-1, with TRBD2 matching 12 bases. This receptor was taken from a human donor in good health (CMV status not recorded). Some clones in this sample may be carry-over from other donors' samples. The material sequenced was CD8+ T cells from cultured PBMCs, taken from culture after CMV antigen stimulation. CDR3 loop: CASSKLAGGSYNEQFF. DNA of the CDR3: TGTGCCAGCAGCAAACTAGCGGGAGGTTCCTACAATGAGCAGTTCTTC.